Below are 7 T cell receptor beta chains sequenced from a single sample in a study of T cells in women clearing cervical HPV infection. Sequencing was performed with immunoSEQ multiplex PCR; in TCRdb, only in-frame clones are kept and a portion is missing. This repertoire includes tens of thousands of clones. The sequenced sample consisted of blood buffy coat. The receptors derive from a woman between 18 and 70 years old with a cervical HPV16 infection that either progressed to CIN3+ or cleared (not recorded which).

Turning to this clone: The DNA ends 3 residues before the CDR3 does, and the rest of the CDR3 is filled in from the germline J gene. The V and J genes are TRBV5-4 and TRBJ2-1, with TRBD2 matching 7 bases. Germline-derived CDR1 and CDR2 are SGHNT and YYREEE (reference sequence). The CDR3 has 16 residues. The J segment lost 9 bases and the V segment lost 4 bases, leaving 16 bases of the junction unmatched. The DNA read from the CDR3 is TGTGCCAGCAGCCTGGAAGGACTAGTGACAGCCAGTGAG. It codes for CASSLEGLVTASE. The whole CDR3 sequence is CASSLEGLVTASEQFF.

CDR3 DNA (partial): TGTGCCAGCAGCCAGGACAGGGGAACAGATACG. Amino acid sequence: CASSQDRGTDT. The full CDR3 reads CASSQDRGTDTQYF. The chain couples TRBV7-9 to TRBJ2-3; 9 nucleotides line up with TRBD1. With the read ending 3 residues before the CDR3 end, the germline J gene is used to fill in that end. This CDR3 is 14 amino acids long. Germline CDR1 SEHNR, CDR2 FQNEAQ (reference sequence). The V segment lost 5 bases and the J segment 3 bases; nucleotides outside the gene matches: 3.

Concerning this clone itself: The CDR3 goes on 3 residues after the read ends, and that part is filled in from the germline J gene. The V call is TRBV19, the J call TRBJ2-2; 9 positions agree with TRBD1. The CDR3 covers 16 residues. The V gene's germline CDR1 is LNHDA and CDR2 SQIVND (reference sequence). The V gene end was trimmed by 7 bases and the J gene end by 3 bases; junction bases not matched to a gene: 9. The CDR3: CASTPTGGVYTGELFF. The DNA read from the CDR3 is TGTGCCAGTACCCCTACAGGGGGCGTGTACACCGGGGAG.

The DNA read from the CDR3 is TGCGCCAGCAGCGGAGGAACAGGTGTGAACACTGAA. This encodes CASSGGTGVNTE. The CDR3 in its entirety is CASSGGTGVNTEAFF. The chain combines TRBV5-1 with TRBJ1-1, with D perhaps matching TRBD1 (5 bases). The missing CDR3 end, 3 residues past where the read stops, is filled in from the germline J gene. The CDR3 runs to 15 residues. The germline CDR1 and CDR2 sequences are SGHRS and YFSETQ. V lost 4 bases and J lost 0, with 13 bases in between.

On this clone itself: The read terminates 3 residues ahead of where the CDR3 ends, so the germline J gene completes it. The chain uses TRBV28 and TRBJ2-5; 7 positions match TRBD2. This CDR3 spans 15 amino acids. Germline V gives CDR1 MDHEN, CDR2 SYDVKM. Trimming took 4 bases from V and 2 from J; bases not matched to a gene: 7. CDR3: CASSWGEGQQETQYF. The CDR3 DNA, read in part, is TGTGCCAGCAGTTGGGGGGAGGGCCAGCAAGAGACC.

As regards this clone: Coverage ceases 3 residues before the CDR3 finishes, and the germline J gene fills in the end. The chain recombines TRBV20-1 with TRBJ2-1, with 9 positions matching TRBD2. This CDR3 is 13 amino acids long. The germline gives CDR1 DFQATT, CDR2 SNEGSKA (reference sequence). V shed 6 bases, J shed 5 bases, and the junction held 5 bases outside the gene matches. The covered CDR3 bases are TGCAGTGCACCGGGACTAGCAGACAATGAG. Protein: CSAPGLADNE. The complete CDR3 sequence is CSAPGLADNEQFF.

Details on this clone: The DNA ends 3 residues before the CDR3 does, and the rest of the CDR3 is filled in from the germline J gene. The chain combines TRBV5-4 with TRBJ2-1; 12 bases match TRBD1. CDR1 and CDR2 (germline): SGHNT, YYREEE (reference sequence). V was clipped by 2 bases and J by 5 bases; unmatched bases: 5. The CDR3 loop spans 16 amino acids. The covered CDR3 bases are TGTGCCAGCAGCTTACAGGGGACAGGGGGCAACAATGAG. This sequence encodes CASSLQGTGGNNE. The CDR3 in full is CASSLQGTGGNNEQFF. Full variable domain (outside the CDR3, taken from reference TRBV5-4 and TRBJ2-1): ETGVTQSPTHLIKTRGQQVTLRCSSQSGHNTVSWYQQALGQGPQFIFQYYREEENGRGNFPPRFSGLQFPNYSSELNVNALELDDSALYLCASSLQGTGGNNEQFFGPGTRLTVL.